This TCR beta chain was observed in a study of T cell responses to AZD1222 COVID-19 vaccine. Produced via immunoSEQ multiplex PCR; TCRdb's table is partial and in-frame only. This sample has 140,000 to 150,000 clones, with around 89% found just once. Whole-study results and caveats: A mostly white British donor set with more females was recruited, and clonal diversity was possibly underestimated. Baseline antibody screening turned up just six seropositive AZD1222 recipients. Reports say nearly half of spike-specific TCRs go after unmutated variant regions.

The V segment lost 1 base and the J segment 2 bases; nucleotides outside the gene matches: 3. The CDR3 is made up of 15 amino acids. Germline CDR1 reads ENHRY; CDR2 reads SYGVKD. As to this clone: The antigen is unknown.

Source: peripheral blood, taken on day 0 of AZD1222 vaccination. The TCR sequence derives from an adult in good health. The J gene is TRBJ2-7, the V gene TRBV10-3, with 9 bases lining up with TRBD1. The CDR3 region has the DNA TGTGCCATCAGTGAGTTTACAGGGGGCCCCTACGAGCAGTACTTC. It is translated as CAISEFTGGPYEQYF.